The 20 T cell receptor beta chains given below trace back to one sample, sequenced in a study of blood T cell repertoires in COVID-19. Method: immunoSEQ multiplex PCR; TCRdb's copy keeps in-frame clones and lacks some. The sample comprises tens of thousands of clones, around 85% of which are singletons, and around a quarter rests with the top ten. Sequenced input: peripheral blood. Every receptor here comes from an elderly man with active or convalescent COVID-19.

J is TRBJ1-3 and V is TRBV15; tentatively, D is TRBD1 (5 bases). This CDR3 is 15 amino acids long. Trimming took off 0 bases at V and 6 bases at J, with 12 bases between the two ends. Germline V lookup: CDR1 LNHNV, CDR2 YYDKDF (reference sequence). The CDR3 loop reads CATSRDPLRENTIYF. The CDR3 DNA reads as TGTGCCACCAGCAGAGATCCCCTCAGGGAAAACACCATATATTTT.

The V gene is TRBV7-2, the J gene TRBJ2-7, with 9 bases matching TRBD2. Trimming removed 0 bases from V and 4 bases from J; junction bases left unmatched: 7. CDR3 length: 16 residues. Germline-derived CDR1 and CDR2 are SGHTA and FQGNSA. CDR3 DNA: TGTGCCAGCAGCTTAGCCGGGACTAGCATTAAGTACGAGCAGTACTTC. Translated, it gives CASSLAGTSIKYEQYF.

The chain has TRBV18 and TRBJ1-1; D may be TRBD1 (5 bases). V gave up 6 bases and J gave up 6 bases, with 8 bases separating them. CDR1 is KGHSH and CDR2 is LQKENI in the germline V gene. CDR3 length equals 11 residues. CDR3 loop: CASSEGPEAFF. CDR3 bases: TGTGCCAGCTCGGAGGGACCTGAAGCTTTCTTT.

Here the CDR3 DNA reads TGTGCCAGCAGGGACAGGGCGGATGGCTACACCTTC. It codes for CASRDRADGYTF. The V call is TRBV6-5, the J call TRBJ1-2; 8 bases align to TRBD1. The length of the CDR3 is 12 residues. CDR1 is MNHEY, CDR2 SVGAGI, per germline. V lost 6 bases to trimming and J lost 6 bases; unmatched junction nucleotides: 3.

The rearrangement joins TRBV30 to TRBJ2-5; TRBD2 aligns across 10 bases. The ends lost 3 bases at V and 5 bases at J; junction bases unmatched: 9. The CDR3 has 15 residues. Germline V gene data show CDR1 as GTSNPN and CDR2 as SVGIG (reference sequence). This CDR3 is CAWRGQAGGPETQYF. CDR3 sequence (DNA): TGTGCCTGGAGAGGACAAGCGGGGGGGCCGGAGACCCAGTACTTC.

CDR3 protein: CASSYGAAANYGYTF. For the CDR3, the DNA is TGTGCCAGCAGTTACGGAGCAGCGGCCAACTATGGCTACACCTTC. The chain joins TRBV6-6 to TRBJ1-2; D is uncertain. The CDR3 contains 15 residues. Germline values: CDR1 MNHNY, CDR2 SVGAGI (reference sequence). The V end was cut by 2 bases, the J end by 2 bases, with 12 bases between.

The V and J genes are TRBV6-5 and TRBJ1-6; 7 bases fit TRBD1. The trim removed 7 bases at V and 4 bases at J, leaving 4 bases unmatched. The CDR3 has 14 amino acids. CDR1 and CDR2 (germline): MNHEY, SVGAGI. The CDR3 region has the DNA TGTGCCAGCAATAAACAGGGGTATAATTCACCCCTCCACTTT. As protein: CASNKQGYNSPLHF.

V usage is TRBV5-4 and J usage is TRBJ2-5; the D gene is possibly TRBD1 (5 bases). Germline V gives CDR1 SGHNT, CDR2 YYREEE (reference sequence). CDR3 length: 13 residues. V was clipped by 2 bases and J by 4 bases, with 9 bases between them. The CDR3 spells CASSFKGRETQYF. The CDR3 bases are TGTGCCAGCAGCTTCAAGGGGCGAGAGACCCAGTACTTC.

This clone was seen a single time. V gene TRBV4-1 combines with J gene TRBJ2-4; the match to TRBD1 covers 8 bases. This CDR3 contains 13 residues. Germline V lookup: CDR1 MGHRA, CDR2 YSYEKL. The J segment lost 6 bases and the V segment lost 6 bases, leaving 4 bases of the junction unmatched. CDR3 sequence (DNA): TGCGCCAGCAGTCCCACAGGGGGAAACATTCAGTACTTC. This encodes CASSPTGGNIQYF.

CDR3 in amino acids: CASSPGTVANTGELFF. CDR3 nucleotide sequence: TGCGCCAGCAGCCCCGGGACAGTAGCGAACACCGGGGAGCTGTTTTTT. This chain connects TRBV5-1 to TRBJ2-2; 7 nucleotides line up with TRBD1. V lost 4 bases to trimming and J lost 0 bases; unmatched junction nucleotides: 6. Germline CDR1 reads SGHRS; CDR2 reads YFSETQ. The CDR3 runs 16 residues.

The chain employs TRBV2 and TRBJ1-1; a possible D gene is TRBD1 (5 bases). Per the germline V gene, CDR1 is SNHLY and CDR2 is FYNNEI. The CDR3 has 14 amino acids. Trimming stripped 6 bases from V and 5 bases from J, with 16 bases between. The CDR3 loop is CASRGGTSGTEAFF. The CDR3 nucleotides are TGTGCCAGCAGGGGGGGGACGAGTGGGACTGAAGCTTTCTTT.

This chain uses TRBV24-1 with TRBJ2-1, with TRBD2 identical over 10 bases. CDR1 is KGHDR, CDR2 SFDVKD, per germline. With 7 bases clipped from V and 6 bases from J, the junction kept 14 bases outside the gene matches. This CDR3 spans 17 amino acids. This chain's CDR3 is CATSGPILAGEGNEQFF. As DNA, the CDR3 is TGTGCCACCAGCGGCCCCATTCTAGCGGGGGAAGGCAATGAGCAGTTCTTC.

The J gene is TRBJ1-3, the V gene TRBV6-5, with D possibly being TRBD1 (5 bases). The CDR3 loop spans 15 amino acids. Germline V gene lookup returns CDR1 MNHEY and CDR2 SVGAGI. V lost 6 bases to trimming and J lost 7 bases, with 19 bases between them. Here the CDR3 DNA reads TGTGCCAGCAGACCTCCTGCAGGGTCAAGCAACACCATATATTTT. Residues: CASRPPAGSSNTIYF.

V is TRBV27 and J is TRBJ2-1; 7 bases fit TRBD1. V lost 4 bases to trimming and J lost 7 bases; unmatched junction nucleotides: 7. The CDR3 contains 14 residues. Germline CDR1 is MNHEY and CDR2 is SMNVEV (reference sequence). CDR3 sequence (DNA): TGTGCCAGCAGTTCTCTAACAGGGGTAAATGAGCAGTTCTTC. This gives the protein CASSSLTGVNEQFF.

This sequence joins TRBV10-3 and TRBJ1-5; D is ambiguous. The CDR3 length is 13 residues. The germline V gene has CDR1 ENHRY and CDR2 SYGVKD. V lost 10 bases to trimming and J lost 5 bases, with 15 bases between them. Here the CDR3 reads CATGVRVDQPQHF. CDR3 bases: TGTGCCACCGGAGTGAGGGTCGATCAGCCCCAGCATTTT.

This chain joins TRBV11-2 and TRBJ1-6, with 7 bases lining up with TRBD1. Germline trimming cut 3 bases from V and 0 bases from J; bases unmatched to any gene: 8. Germline V gene lookup returns CDR1 SGHAT and CDR2 FQNNGV. The CDR3 runs 18 residues. In nucleotides, the CDR3 is TGTGCCAGCAGCTTGCGGGACAGATCTAGCTCCTATAATTCACCCCTCCACTTT. This sequence encodes CASSLRDRSSSYNSPLHF.

The rearrangement uses TRBV27 and TRBJ1-2; 7 bases agree with TRBD1. Germline assignment: CDR1 MNHEY and CDR2 SMNVEV (reference sequence). Trimming cost V 6 bases and J 7 bases; bases outside gene matches: 5. This CDR3 is built from 12 residues. This CDR3 is CASSTGVSGYTF. CDR3 DNA: TGTGCCAGCAGCACAGGGGTCTCTGGCTACACCTTC.

With regard to this clone: Other DNA variants within this sample encode the same CDR3. This rearrangement joins TRBV5-1 to TRBJ2-1; 11 bases align to TRBD1. The length of the CDR3 is 15 residues. Per the germline V gene, CDR1 is SGHRS and CDR2 is YFSETQ. The V segment lost 3 bases and the J segment 7 bases; nucleotides outside the gene matches: 6. The chain's CDR3 is CASSSGQGARNEQFF. CDR3 sequence (DNA): TGCGCCAGCAGCTCTGGACAGGGGGCAAGGAATGAGCAGTTCTTC.

The rearrangement links TRBV19 to TRBJ1-4; 9 bases match TRBD1. Germline values: CDR1 LNHDA, CDR2 SQIVND (reference sequence). The trim removed 5 bases at V and 7 bases at J, leaving 8 bases unmatched. The CDR3 sequence is 15 residues long. The CDR3 region has the DNA TGTGCCAGTAGTGCAAGACAGGGGGTCGGTGAAAAACTGTTTTTT. Protein sequence: CASSARQGVGEKLFF.

This clone was observed a handful of times. The chain employs TRBV2 and TRBJ1-1, with TRBD1 matching 8 bases. The junction had 6 bases not matched to a gene; V was cut back by 5 bases and J by 1 base. CDR1 is SNHLY and CDR2 is FYNNEI in the germline V gene. The CDR3 runs 15 residues. In DNA form, the CDR3 reads TGTGCCAGCAGTCCCCAGGGGGCTAGGAACACTGAAGCTTTCTTT. Its translation is CASSPQGARNTEAFF.